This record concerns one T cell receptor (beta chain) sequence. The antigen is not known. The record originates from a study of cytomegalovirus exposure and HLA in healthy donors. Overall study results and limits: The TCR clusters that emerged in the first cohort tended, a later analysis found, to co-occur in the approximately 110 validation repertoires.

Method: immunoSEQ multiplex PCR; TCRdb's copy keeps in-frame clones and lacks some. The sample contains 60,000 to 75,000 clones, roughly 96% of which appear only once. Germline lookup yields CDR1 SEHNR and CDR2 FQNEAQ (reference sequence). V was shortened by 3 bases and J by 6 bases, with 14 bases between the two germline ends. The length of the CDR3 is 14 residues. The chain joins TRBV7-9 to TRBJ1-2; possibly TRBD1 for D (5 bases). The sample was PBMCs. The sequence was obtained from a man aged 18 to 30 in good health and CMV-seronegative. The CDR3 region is CASSFPGLPDGYTF. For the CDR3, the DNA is TGTGCCAGCAGCTTCCCGGGACTCCCTGATGGCTACACCTTC.